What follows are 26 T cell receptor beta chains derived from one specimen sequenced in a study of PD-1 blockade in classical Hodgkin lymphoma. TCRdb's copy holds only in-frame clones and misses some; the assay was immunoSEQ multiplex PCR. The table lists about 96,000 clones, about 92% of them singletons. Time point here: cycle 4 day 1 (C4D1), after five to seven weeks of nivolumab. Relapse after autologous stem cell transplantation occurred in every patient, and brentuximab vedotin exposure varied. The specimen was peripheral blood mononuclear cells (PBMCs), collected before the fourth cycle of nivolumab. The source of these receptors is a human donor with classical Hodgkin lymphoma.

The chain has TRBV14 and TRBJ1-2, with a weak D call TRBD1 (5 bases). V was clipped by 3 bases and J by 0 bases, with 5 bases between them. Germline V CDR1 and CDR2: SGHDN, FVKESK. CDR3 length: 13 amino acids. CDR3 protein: CASSQTANYGYTF. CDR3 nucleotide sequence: TGTGCCAGCAGCCAGACAGCTAACTATGGCTACACCTTC.

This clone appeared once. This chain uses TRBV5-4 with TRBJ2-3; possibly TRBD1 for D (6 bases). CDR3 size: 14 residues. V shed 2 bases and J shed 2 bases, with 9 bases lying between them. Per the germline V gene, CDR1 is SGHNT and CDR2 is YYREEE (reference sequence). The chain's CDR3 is CASSLQGSTDTQYF. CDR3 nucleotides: TGTGCCAGCAGCTTACAGGGCTCCACAGATACGCAGTATTTT.

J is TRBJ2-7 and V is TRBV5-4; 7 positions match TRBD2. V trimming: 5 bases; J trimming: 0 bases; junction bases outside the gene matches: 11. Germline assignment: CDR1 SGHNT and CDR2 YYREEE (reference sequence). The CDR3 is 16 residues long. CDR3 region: CASSPQAGSRSYEQYF. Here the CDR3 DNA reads TGTGCCAGCAGTCCTCAAGCGGGATCGCGCTCCTACGAGCAGTACTTC.

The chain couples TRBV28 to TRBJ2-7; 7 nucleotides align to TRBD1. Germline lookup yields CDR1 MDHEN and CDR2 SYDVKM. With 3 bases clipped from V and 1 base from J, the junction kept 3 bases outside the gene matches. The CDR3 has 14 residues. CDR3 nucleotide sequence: TGTGCCAGCAGTTTTCTGGACAGGTCCTACGAGCAGTACTTC. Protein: CASSFLDRSYEQYF. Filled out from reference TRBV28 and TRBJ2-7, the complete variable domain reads DVKVTQSSRYLVKRTGEKVFLECVQDMDHENMFWYRQDPGLGLRLIYFSYDVKMKEKGDIPEGYSVSREKKERFSLILESASTNQTSMYLCASSFLDRSYEQYFGPGTRLTVT.

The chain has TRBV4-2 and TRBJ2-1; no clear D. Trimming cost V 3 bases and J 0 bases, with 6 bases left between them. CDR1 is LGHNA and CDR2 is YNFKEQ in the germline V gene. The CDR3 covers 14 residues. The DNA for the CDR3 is TGTGCCAGCAGCCAGTCGCCCTCCTACAATGAGCAGTTCTTC. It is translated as CASSQSPSYNEQFF.

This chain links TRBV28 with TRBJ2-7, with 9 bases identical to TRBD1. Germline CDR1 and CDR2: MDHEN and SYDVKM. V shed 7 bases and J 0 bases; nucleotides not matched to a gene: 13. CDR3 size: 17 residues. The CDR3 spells CASKFQPGQGSSYEQYF. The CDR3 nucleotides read TGTGCCAGCAAATTCCAACCGGGACAGGGATCCTCCTACGAGCAGTACTTC.

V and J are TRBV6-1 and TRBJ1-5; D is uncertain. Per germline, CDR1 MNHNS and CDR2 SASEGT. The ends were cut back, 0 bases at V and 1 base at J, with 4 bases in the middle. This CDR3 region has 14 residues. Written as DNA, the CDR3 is TGTGCCAGCAGTGAAGCGTGGAGCAATCAGCCCCAGCATTTT. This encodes CASSEAWSNQPQHF.

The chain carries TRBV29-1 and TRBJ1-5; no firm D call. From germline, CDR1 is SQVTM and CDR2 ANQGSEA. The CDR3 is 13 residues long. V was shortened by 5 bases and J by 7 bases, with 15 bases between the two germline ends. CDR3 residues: CSVSQGRRQPQHF. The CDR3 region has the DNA TGCAGCGTTTCCCAAGGCCGTCGGCAGCCCCAGCATTTT.

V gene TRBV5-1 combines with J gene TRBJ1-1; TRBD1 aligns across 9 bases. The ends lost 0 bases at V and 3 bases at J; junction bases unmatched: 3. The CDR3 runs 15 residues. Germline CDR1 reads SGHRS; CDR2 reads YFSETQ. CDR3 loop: CASSLDGQGYTEAFF. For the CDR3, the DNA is TGCGCCAGCAGCTTGGATGGACAGGGGTACACTGAAGCTTTCTTT.

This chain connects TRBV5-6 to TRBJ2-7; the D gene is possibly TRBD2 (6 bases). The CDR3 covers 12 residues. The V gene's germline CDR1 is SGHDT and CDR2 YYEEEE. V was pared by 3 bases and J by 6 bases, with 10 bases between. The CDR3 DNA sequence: TGTGCCAGCAGCTGGAGGGGCCTCGAGCAGTACTTC. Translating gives CASSWRGLEQYF.

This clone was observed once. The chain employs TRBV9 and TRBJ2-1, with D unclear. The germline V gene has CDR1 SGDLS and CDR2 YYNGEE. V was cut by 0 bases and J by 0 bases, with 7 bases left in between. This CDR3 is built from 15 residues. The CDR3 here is CASSVERSSYNEQFF. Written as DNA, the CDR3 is TGTGCCAGCAGCGTAGAACGGAGCTCCTACAATGAGCAGTTCTTC.

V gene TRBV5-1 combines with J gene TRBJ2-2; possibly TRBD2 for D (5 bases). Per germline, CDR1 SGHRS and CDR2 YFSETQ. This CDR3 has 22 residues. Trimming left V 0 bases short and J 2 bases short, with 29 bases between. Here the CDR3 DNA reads TGCGCCAGCAGCTTGGTTGTCGTTCCAAGGCTGGGCGGCAGACTAAACACCGGGGAGCTGTTTTTT. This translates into CASSLVVVPRLGGRLNTGELFF.

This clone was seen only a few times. The CDR3 DNA reads TGTGCCAGCGAGTACGGGACAGGGAGTGAAGCTTTCTTT. Its translation: CASEYGTGSEAFF. V is TRBV2 and J is TRBJ1-1; 9 bases map to TRBD1. V dropped 8 bases and J dropped 7; count of bases not matched to a gene: 8. Germline values: CDR1 SNHLY, CDR2 FYNNEI. The CDR3 is 13 amino acids.

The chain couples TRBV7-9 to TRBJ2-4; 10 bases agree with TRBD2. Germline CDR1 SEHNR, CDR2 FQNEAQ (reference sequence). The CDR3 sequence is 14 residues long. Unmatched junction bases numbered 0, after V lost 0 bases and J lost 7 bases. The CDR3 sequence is CASSLASGRNIQYF. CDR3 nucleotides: TGTGCCAGCAGCTTAGCTAGCGGGAGGAACATTCAGTACTTC.

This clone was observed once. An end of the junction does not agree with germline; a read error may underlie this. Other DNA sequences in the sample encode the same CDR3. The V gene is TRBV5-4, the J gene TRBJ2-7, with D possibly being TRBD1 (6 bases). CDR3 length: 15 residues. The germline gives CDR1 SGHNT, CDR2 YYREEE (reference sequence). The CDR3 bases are TGTGCCAGCAGTTTGGAACGGACAGCGTCCTACGAGCAGTACTTC. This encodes CASSLERTASYEQYF.

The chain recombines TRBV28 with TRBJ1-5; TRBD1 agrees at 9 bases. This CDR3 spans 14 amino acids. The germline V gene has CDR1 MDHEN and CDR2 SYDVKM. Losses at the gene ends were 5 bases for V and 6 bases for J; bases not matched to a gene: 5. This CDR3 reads CASSDTGGSQPQHF. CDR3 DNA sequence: TGTGCCAGCAGTGACACAGGGGGCAGTCAGCCCCAGCATTTT.

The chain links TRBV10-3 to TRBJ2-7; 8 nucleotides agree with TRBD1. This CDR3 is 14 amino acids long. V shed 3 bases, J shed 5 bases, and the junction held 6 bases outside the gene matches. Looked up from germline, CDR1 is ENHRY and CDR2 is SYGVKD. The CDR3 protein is CAISDGTGRHEQYF. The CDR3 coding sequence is TGTGCCATCAGTGACGGGACAGGCCGCCACGAGCAGTACTTC.

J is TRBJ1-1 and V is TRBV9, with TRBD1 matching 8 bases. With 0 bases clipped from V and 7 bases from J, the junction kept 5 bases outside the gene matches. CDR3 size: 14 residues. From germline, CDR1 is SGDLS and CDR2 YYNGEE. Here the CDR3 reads CASSVARGQVEAFF. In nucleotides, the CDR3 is TGTGCCAGCAGCGTAGCGCGGGGACAGGTTGAAGCTTTCTTT.

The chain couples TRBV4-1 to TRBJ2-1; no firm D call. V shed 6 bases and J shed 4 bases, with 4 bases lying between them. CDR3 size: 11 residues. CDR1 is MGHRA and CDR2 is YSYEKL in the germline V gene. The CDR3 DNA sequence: TGCGCCAGCAGACAGTACAATGAGCAGTTCTTC. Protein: CASRQYNEQFF.

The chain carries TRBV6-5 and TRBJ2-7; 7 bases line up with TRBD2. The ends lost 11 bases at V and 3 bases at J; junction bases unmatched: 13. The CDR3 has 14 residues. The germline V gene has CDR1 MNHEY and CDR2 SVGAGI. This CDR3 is CAAQESGVSYEQYF. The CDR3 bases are TGTGCCGCCCAGGAGAGCGGGGTCAGCTACGAGCAGTACTTC.

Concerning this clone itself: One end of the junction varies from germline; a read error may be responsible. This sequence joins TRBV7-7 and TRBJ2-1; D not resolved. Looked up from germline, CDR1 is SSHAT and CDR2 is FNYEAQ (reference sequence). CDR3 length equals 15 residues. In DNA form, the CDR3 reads TGTGCTAGCAGCTTAGCCGTTGCGGCGTACAATGAGCAGTTCTTC. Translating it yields CASSLAVAAYNEQFF.

This CDR3 is CASSLATSASGTGELFF. The CDR3 coding sequence is TGTGCCAGCAGCTTAGCAACTAGCGCTTCAGGGACCGGGGAGCTGTTTTTT. J is TRBJ2-2 and V is TRBV7-3; 7 bases line up with TRBD2. The CDR3 is 17 amino acids. Germline CDR1 is SGHTA and CDR2 is FQGTGA. The J segment lost 5 bases and the V segment lost 2 bases, leaving 11 bases of the junction unmatched.

CDR3 bases: TGCGCCAGCTACGAACGGGGGGCCTACTATGGCTACACCTTC. Amino acids: CASYERGAYYGYTF. The chain combines TRBV5-1 with TRBJ1-2; D is possibly TRBD1 (6 bases). The CDR3 has 14 residues. V gave up 7 bases and J gave up 3 bases, with 16 bases separating them. The germline CDR1 and CDR2 sequences are SGHRS and YFSETQ.

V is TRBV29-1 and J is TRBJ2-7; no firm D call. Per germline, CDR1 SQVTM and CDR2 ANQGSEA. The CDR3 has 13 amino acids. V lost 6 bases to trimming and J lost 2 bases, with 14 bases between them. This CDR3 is CSVGHGTTYEQYF. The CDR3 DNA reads TGCAGCGTCGGTCATGGAACCACCTACGAGCAGTACTTC.

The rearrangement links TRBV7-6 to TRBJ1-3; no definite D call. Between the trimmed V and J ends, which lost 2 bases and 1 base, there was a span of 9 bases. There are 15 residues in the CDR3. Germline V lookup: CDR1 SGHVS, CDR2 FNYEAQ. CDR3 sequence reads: CASSLQVRSGNTIYF. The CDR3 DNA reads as TGTGCCAGCAGCTTACAAGTTAGGTCTGGAAACACCATATATTTT.

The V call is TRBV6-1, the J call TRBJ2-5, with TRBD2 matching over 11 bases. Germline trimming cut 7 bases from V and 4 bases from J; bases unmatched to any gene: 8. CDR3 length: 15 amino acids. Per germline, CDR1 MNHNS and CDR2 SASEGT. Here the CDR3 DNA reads TGTGCCAGCACTCTAGCGGGAGGAGGGGTAGAGACCCAGTACTTC. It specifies CASTLAGGGVETQYF.